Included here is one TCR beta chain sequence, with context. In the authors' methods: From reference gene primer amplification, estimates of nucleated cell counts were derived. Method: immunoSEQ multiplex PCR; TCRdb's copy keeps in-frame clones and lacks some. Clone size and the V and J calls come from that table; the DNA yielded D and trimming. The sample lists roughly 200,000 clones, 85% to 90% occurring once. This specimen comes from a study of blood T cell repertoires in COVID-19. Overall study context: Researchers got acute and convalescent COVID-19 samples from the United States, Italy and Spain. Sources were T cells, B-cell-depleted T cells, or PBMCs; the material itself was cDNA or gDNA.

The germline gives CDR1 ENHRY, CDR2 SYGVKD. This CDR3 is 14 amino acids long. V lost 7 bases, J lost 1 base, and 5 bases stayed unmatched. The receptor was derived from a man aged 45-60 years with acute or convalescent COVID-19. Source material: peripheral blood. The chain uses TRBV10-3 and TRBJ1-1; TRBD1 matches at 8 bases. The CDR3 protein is CAIKKGQENTEAFF. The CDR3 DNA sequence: TGTGCCATCAAGAAGGGACAGGAGAACACTGAAGCTTTCTTT.